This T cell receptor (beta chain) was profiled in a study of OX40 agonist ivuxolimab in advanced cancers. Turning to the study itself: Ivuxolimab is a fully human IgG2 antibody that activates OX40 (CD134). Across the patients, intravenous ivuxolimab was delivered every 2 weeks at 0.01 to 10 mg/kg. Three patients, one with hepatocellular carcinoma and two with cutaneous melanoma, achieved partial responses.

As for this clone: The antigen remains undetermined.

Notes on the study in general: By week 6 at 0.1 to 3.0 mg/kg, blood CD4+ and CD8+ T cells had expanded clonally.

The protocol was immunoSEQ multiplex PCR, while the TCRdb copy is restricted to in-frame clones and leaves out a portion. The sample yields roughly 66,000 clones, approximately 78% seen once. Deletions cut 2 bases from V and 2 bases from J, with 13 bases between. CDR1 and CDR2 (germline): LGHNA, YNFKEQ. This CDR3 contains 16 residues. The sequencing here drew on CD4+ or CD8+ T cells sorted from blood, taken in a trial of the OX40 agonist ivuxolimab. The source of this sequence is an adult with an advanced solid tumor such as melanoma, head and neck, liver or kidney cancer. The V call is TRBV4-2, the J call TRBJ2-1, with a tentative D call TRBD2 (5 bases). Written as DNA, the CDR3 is TGTGCCAGCAGCCAATCTAGCCGGGCCCCCTACAATGAGCAGTTCTTC. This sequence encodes CASSQSSRAPYNEQFF.